This entry lists 3 T cell receptor beta chains sequenced from one sample in a study of T cells in Graves' hyperthyroidism and ophthalmopathy. TCR beta CDR3 region amplification was performed from RNA transcripts. The HTBI primer set was used in a first-round RT-PCR of the TCR CDR3. Using its own MiXCR run on the multiplex PCR reads, TCRdb lists one record per CDR3 protein. The data hold approximately 600,000 distinct CDR3 sequences, with about 15% observed a single time. Sequences were obtained from blood. These receptors were obtained from a woman between 40 and 55 years old with Graves' ophthalmopathy.

This clonotype was counted at least ten times. This chain uses TRBV2 with TRBJ2-7; 12 bases map to TRBD2. This CDR3 has 14 amino acids. Germline loops: CDR1 SNHLY, CDR2 FYNNEI. After removal of 7 bases from V and 2 bases from J, the junction contained 3 bases not matched to a gene. CDR3 DNA: TGTGCCAGCATTGGACTAGCGGGGACCTACGAGCAGTACTTC. Translated, it gives CASIGLAGTYEQYF.

This chain connects TRBV6-2 or TRBV6-3 to TRBJ2-7; 12 bases line up with TRBD2. Trimming removed 6 bases from V and 4 bases from J; junction bases left unmatched: 7. This CDR3 has 15 residues. Germline V gives CDR1 MNHEY, CDR2 SVGEGT. CDR3 in amino acids: CASSGGLAGSYEQYF. The CDR3 region has the DNA TGTGCCAGCAGCGGAGGACTAGCGGGATCTTACGAGCAGTACTTC.

This clonotype was observed at least ten times. The rearrangement links TRBV7-9 to TRBJ2-7; D not certain. CDR3 length equals 13 residues. Trimming pared 1 base from V and 6 bases from J, leaving 10 bases between. CDR1 is SEHNR, CDR2 FQNEAQ, per germline (reference sequence). The CDR3 DNA follows: TGTGCCAGCAGCTTAGACCCGGCCGGCGAGCAGTACTTC. Amino acid sequence: CASSLDPAGEQYF. The full variable domain, in which reference TRBV7-9 and TRBJ2-7 provide the parts outside the CDR3, is DTGVSQNPRHKITKRGQNVTFRCDPISEHNRLYWYRQTLGQGPEFLTYFQNEAQLEKSRLLSDRFSAERPKGSFSTLEIQRTEQGDSAMYLCASSLDPAGEQYFGPGTRLTVT.